This T cell receptor (beta chain) was obtained from a study of beta chain features in type 1 diabetes. Whole-study findings and limits: TCRB CDR3 length was moderately but significantly reduced in all four CD4+ subsets of Type 1 diabetes patients.

There are a few counts of this clone. Its antigen is not known. Trimming stripped 4 bases from V and 0 bases from J, with 7 bases between. The CDR3 is 13 residues long. The germline CDR1 and CDR2 sequences are KGHSH and LQKENI. Expressed TCRB transcripts were sequenced because the isolated RNA had all been reverse transcribed beforehand. Profiling relied on immunoSEQ multiplex PCR, and the TCRdb table lists in-frame clones only, not all of them. The table lists more than 200,000 clones, roughly 16% of them singletons. Per donor, one heparinised blood draw averaged approximately 110 mL. CD4+ naive, central memory, regulatory and stem cell-like memory cells were sorted via CD45RO/CCR7/CD25/CD127/CD95/CD27. In all sorted populations, purity surpassed 95%.

The rearrangement joins TRBV18 to TRBJ2-7; D is unclear. Sequenced: naive CD4+ T cells from blood. This sequence originates from a young man with type 1 diabetes. CDR3 sequence: CASSQPSSYEQYF. CDR3 bases: TGTGCCAGCTCACAACCAAGCTCCTACGAGCAGTACTTC.